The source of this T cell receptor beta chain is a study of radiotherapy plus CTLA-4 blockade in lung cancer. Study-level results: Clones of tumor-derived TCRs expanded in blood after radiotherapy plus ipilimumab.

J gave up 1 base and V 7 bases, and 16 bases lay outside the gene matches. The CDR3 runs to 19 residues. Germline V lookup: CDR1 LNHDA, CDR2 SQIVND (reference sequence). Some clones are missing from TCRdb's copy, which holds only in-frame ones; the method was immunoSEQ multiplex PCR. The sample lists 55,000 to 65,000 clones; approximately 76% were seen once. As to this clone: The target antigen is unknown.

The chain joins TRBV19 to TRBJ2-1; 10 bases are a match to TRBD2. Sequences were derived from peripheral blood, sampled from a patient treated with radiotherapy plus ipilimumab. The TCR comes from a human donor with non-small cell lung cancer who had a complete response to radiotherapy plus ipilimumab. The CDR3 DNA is TGTGCCAGTATGCCGAGCGGGGGGGGGCAATTAGGATCCTACAATGAGCAGTTCTTC. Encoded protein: CASMPSGGGQLGSYNEQFF.